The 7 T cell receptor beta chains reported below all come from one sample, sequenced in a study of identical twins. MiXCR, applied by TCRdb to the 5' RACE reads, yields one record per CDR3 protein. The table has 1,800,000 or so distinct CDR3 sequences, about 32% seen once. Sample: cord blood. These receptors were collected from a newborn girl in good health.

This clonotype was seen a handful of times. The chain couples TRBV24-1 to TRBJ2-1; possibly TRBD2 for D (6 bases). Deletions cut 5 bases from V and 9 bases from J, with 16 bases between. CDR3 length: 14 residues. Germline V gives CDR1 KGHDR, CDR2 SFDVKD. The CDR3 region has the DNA TGTGCCACCAGTGGTGCTAGCGCATGGGGTGAGCAGTTCTTC. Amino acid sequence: CATSGASAWGEQFF.

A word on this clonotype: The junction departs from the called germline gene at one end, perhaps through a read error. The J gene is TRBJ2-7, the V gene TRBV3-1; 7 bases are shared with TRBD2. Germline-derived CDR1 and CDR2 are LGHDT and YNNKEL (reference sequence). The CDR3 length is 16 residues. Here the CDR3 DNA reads TGTACCAGCAGCCAAGATCCCGCTAGCGGATGGTACGAGCAGTACTTC. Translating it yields CTSSQDPASGWYEQYF.

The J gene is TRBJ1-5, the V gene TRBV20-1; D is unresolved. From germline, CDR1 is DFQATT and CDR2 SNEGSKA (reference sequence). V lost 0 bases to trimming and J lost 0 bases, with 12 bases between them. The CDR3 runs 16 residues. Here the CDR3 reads CSARERAVYSNQPQHF. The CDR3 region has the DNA TGCAGTGCTAGAGAGAGGGCGGTTTATAGCAATCAGCCCCAGCATTTT.

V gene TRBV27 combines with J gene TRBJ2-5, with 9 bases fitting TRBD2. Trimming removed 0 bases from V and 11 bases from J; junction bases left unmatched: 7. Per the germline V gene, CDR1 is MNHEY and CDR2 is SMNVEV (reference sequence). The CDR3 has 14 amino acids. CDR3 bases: TGTGCCAGCAGTTTATCGAGCGGGAGGAATGAGCAGTACTTC. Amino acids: CASSLSSGRNEQYF.

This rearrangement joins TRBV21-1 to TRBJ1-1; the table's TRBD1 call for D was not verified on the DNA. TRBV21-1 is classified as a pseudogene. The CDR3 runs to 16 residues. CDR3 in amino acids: CASGEDRRRCWTEAFF. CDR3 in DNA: TGTGCCAGCGGGGAGGACAGGCGGAGGTGTTGGACTGAAGCTTTCTTT.

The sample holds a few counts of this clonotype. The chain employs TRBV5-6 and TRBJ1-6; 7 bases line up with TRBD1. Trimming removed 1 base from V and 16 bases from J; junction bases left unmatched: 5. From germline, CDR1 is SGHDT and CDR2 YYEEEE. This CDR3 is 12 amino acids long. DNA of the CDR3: TGTGCCAGCAGCTTGAAGGGGGCCTCACTCCACTTT. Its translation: CASSLKGASLHF. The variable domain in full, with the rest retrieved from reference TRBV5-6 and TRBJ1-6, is DAGVTQSPTHLIKTRGQQVTLRCSPKSGHDTVSWYQQALGQGPQFIFQYYEEEERQRGNFPDRFSGHQFPNYSSELNVNALLLGDSALYLCASSLKGASLHFGNGTRLTVT.

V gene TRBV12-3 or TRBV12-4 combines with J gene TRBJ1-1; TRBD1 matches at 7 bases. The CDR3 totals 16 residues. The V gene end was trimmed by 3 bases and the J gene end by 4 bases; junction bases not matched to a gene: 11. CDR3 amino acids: CASSLIHRGPATEAFF. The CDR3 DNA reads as TGTGCCAGCAGTTTGATCCACAGGGGCCCGGCCACTGAAGCTTTCTTT.